This T cell receptor beta chain came from a study of T-cell memory formation after mild COVID-19. Overall study: TCR clusters mostly belonged to single donors.

Study outcomes and limitations: Clones contracting day 15 to 85 were balanced CD4/CD8; later expanders leaned CD4+.

From the 5' RACE reads, TCRdb called clonotypes with MiXCR, one entry per CDR3 protein. The sample lists a few hundred thousand distinct CDR3 sequences, approximately 30% occurring once. This clonotype appeared a few times. Antigen unknown. Looked up from germline, CDR1 is KGHDR and CDR2 is SFDVKD. The V segment lost 2 bases and the J segment 8 bases; nucleotides outside the gene matches: 8. The CDR3 is made up of 17 amino acids. The receptor comes from an adult woman who had mild COVID-19 (a few samples of this study predate the infection). Cell type and time point are not known. The source material was PBMCs or a T cell subset sorted from them (not recorded which). This chain uses TRBV24-1 with TRBJ2-1; TRBD2 matches 13 bases. The CDR3 loop is CATSDSWTSGSKDEQFF. CDR3 in DNA: TGTGCCACCAGTGATTCCTGGACTAGCGGGAGTAAGGATGAGCAGTTCTTC.